This T cell receptor beta chain was identified during a study of blood T cells in healthy people across ages (dated by TCRdb to 2015 to 2017). Some background on the complete study: Template switching captured roughly one uniquely barcoded TCR beta cDNA molecule per two T cells in model experiments. Donors of different ages were randomly distributed across sequencing lanes to avoid experimental bias. Using deep sequencing normalized with unique cDNA molecular identifiers, the study measured how TCR beta repertoire diversity changes with age. The donors were split into four age groups: young (average 16 years), middle-aged (39), aged (62) and long-lived (approximately 80). For two donors (one aged 18 to 30 and one aged 80 or older), the study analyzed two additional independent replicas of 1 million unique cDNA reads from the same blood draw.

Turning to this clonotype: Its binding antigen is unknown. No quality values exist for individual bases; no much larger clone is one base distant.

Relative to germline, V is 4 bases shorter and J is 4 bases shorter, with 16 bases between their ends. Counted from cysteine to phenylalanine, this CDR3 has 14 amino acids. Only the CDR3 DNA stays, 42 bases, in frame from base 1. The germline V gene (reference sequence) sets CDR1 to DFQATT and CDR2 to SNEGSKA. The approximately 41 donors, aged about 6 to 95 years, were systemically healthy Caucasian individuals from Russia. Each donor gave 8 to 10 milliliters of peripheral blood, drawn into EDTA-treated Vacutainer tubes. PBMCs were isolated by Ficoll-Paque density-gradient centrifugation, with at least 6.5 million obtained per sample. Trizol reagent was used to extract total RNA from the PBMCs, yielding at least 6 micrograms per sample. The percentages of naive CD45RAhigh/CD27high T cells were determined by flow cytometry on a PBMC aliquot from every donor. The method was 5' RACE. Sequencing was performed on an Illumina HiSeq 2500. The second PCR ran for roughly 7 to 11 cycles and used a J-beta primer mix along with a sample-barcoded 5' primer. A unique molecular identifier was introduced onto each TCR beta cDNA molecule by a template-switch 5' adaptor carrying 12 random nucleotides. At least 2.5 million CDR3-containing paired-end reads were obtained from each sample. The Mint cDNA synthesis kit, primed by a TRBC-specific oligonucleotide, was used to synthesize first-strand cDNA from all RNA. All cDNA was treated with uracil-DNA glycosylase and then went through a first 18-cycle PCR with the universal primers M1SS and BC2_uni_R. Processing in the source paper ran as follows. Each sample was normalized by randomly selecting 1 million high-quality reads, each carrying a distinct molecular identifier. Reads sharing molecular identifiers were discarded rather than binned into consensus sequences. CDR3 identification, clonotype clustering and error correction used MiTCR with a Q25 quality threshold and the strictest error-elimination algorithm. Lower-bound total TCR beta diversity was estimated with a nonparametric unseen species model using Euler transformation. TCRdb redid the processing of the public reads, applying fastp at Q25 and MiXCR, and retained in-frame beta chains. CDR3 protein duplicates are merged, each entry listing the most common genes and DNA. These V and J calls are TCRdb output, not the study's own analysis. This sample lists about 900,000 distinct CDR3 sequences; about 48% were detected once. The ten biggest clones cover over 10% of the sample.

Broad study findings and their caveats: The long-lived group showed more naive CD4+ T cells, fewer expanded clones and increased TCR diversity than the aged group, suggesting age selection. Because donor CMV infection status was unknown, age-related changes in expanded clonotypes were potentially confounded. A strong correlation was found between observed TCR beta diversity and the percentage of naive T cells measured by flow cytometry. Observed TCR beta diversity per million T cells fell roughly linearly with age, and a significant reduction was already apparent by age roughly 40. Estimates of total diversity based on one million sequenced T cells were regarded as lower bounds and as underestimates. Conclusive comparison of naive and antigen-experienced compartments was prevented by the profiling of bulk unsorted PBMCs.

Sample: blood. This chain joins TRBV20-1 to TRBJ1-1; no confident D gene assignment can be made. The TCR sequence derives from a man aged 25-45 years in good health. For the CDR3, the sequence is CSAKHIIYFTEAFF. In nucleotides, the sequence is TGCAGTGCTAAACACATCATTTACTTCACTGAAGCTTTCTTT.